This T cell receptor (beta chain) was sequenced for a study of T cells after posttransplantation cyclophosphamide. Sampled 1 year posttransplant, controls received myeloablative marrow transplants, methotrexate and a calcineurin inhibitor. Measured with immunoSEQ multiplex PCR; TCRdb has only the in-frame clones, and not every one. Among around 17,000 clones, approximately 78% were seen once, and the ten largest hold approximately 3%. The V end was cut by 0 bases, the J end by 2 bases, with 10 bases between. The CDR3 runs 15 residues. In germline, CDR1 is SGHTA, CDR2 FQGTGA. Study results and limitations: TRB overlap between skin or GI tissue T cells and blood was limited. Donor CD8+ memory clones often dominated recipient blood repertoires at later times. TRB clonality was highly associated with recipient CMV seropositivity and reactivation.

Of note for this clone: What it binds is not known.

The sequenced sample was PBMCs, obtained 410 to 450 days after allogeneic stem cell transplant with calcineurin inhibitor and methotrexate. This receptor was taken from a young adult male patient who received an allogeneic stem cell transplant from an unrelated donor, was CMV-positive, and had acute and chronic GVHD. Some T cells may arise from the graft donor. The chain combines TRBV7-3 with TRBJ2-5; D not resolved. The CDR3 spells CASSLTGLGQETQYF. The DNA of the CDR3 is TGTGCCAGCAGCTTAACCGGCCTAGGACAAGAGACCCAGTACTTC. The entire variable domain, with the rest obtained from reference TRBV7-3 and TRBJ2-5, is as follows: GAGVSQTPSNKVTEKGKYVELRCDPISGHTALYWYRQSLGQGPEFLIYFQGTGAADDSGLPNDRFFAVRPEGSVSTLKIQRTERGDSAVYLCASSLTGLGQETQYFGPGTRLLVL.